Here is one TCR beta chain with its context. The ends were cut back, 5 bases at V and 0 bases at J, with 12 bases in the middle. The CDR3 is 15 amino acids. Germline CDR1 SNHLY, CDR2 FYNNEI. The data belong to a study of blood T cell repertoires in COVID-19. About the research overall: Acute and convalescent COVID-19 samples came from the United States, Italy and Spain. PBMCs, B-cell-depleted T cells, or T cells were the source of the cDNA or gDNA that made up the material.

Original data processing: Amplification from reference gene primers served as the basis for estimated nucleated cell counts. Profiling relied on immunoSEQ multiplex PCR, and the TCRdb table lists in-frame clones only, not all of them. V and J calls plus clone size are reproduced from that table; the DNA served to infer D and trimming. The sample gives around 700,000 clones, 85% to 90% of which show up once; roughly 0.25% is in the top ten. The receptor was isolated from a young woman with acute or convalescent COVID-19. The chain links TRBV2 to TRBJ2-3; possible D gene TRBD1, 5 bases. The sequencing input was peripheral blood. The CDR3 DNA reads as TGTGCCAGCAGTTCTGACAGTACAAGCACAGATACGCAGTATTTT. Translation gives CASSSDSTSTDTQYF.